Sequencing of this T cell receptor beta chain was carried out in a study of cytomegalovirus exposure and HLA in healthy donors. Remarks on this clone: Its antigen is undetermined.

60 Vbeta and 13 Jbeta primers were used in PCR. The protocol was immunoSEQ multiplex PCR, while the TCRdb copy is restricted to in-frame clones and leaves out a portion. The sample holds about 200,000 clones, roughly 85% seen once. Germline lookup yields CDR1 SGHNT and CDR2 YENEEA. Trimming cost V 4 bases and J 5 bases, with 24 bases left between them. CDR3 length: 18 residues. General study findings and limits: In vitro, a few CMV-associated chains proved specific for CMV antigens. In a later analysis, HLA-associated beta chains showed higher expansion and lower generation probabilities than comparable chains. Several of the most significant clusters were apparently associated with common viral pathogens in a later analysis.

J is TRBJ2-1 and V is TRBV11-3; D is uncertain. Input material: PBMCs. This clonotype was obtained from a woman aged 30 to 39 in good health and CMV-seropositive. This CDR3 reads CASSYYPLENLSDNEQFF. The CDR3 DNA follows: TGTGCCAGCAGCTACTATCCCCTCGAAAACCTCTCTGACAATGAGCAGTTCTTC.